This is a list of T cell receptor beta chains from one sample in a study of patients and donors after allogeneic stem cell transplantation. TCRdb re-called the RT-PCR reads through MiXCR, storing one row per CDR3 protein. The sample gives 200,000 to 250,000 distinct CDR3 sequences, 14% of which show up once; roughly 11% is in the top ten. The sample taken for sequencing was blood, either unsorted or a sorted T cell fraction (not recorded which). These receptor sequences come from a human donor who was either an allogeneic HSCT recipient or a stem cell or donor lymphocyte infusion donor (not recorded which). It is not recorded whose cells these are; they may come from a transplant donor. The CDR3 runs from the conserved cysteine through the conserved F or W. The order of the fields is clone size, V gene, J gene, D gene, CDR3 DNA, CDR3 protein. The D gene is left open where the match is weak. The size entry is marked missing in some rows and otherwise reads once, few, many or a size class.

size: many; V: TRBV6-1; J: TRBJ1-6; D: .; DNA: TGTGCCAGCAGTAAAGGAGGGGTGGATAATTCACCCCTCCACTTT; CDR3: CASSKGGVDNSPLHF
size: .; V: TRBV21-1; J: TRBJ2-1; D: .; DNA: TGTGCCAGCAGCAATAGGGCGGACTCCTACAATGAGCAGTTCTTC; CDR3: CASSNRADSYNEQFF
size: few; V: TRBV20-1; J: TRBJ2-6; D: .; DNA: TGCAGTATCGGGCGAAACTCTGGGGCCAACGTCCTGACTTTC; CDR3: CSIGRNSGANVLTF
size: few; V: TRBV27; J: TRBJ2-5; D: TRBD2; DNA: TGTGCCAGCAAGCGAAGCGGGGGAGGGGAGACCCAGTACTTC; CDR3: CASKRSGGGETQYF
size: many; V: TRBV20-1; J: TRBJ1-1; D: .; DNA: TGCAGTGCTAGAGGGAACAGGGTAGGGACTGAAGCTTTCTTT; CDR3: CSARGNRVGTEAFF
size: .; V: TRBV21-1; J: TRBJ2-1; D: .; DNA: TGTGCCAGCAGCAAAGATTACAGGCCGGAGAACAATGAGCAGTTCTTC; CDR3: CASSKDYRPENNEQFF
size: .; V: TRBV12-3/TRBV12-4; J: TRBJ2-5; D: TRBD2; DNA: TGTGCCAGCAGTAGCGGGGGGCGGGGTGAGACCCAGTACTTC; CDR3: CASSSGGRGETQYF
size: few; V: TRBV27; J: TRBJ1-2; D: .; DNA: TGTGCCAGCAGTTTCAGGGCCTCGAACGGGGGCTACACCTTC; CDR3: CASSFRASNGGYTF
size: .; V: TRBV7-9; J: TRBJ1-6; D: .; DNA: TGTGCCAGCAGCTTTGGCAGGGCAGGATCACCCCTCCACTTT; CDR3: CASSFGRAGSPLHF
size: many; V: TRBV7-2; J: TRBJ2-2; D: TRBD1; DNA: TGTGCCAGCAGTTTTGACAGGGCATCCGGGGAGCTGTTTTTT; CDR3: CASSFDRASGELFF
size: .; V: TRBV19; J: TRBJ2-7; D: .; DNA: TGTGCCAGTAGTACCCAGGGGGAACTAGCGTGGTTCCCTACCGGCGAGCAGTACTTC; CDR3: CASSTQGELAWFPTGEQYF
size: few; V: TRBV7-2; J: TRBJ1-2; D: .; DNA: TGTGCCAGCAGCCCCATCGGCCCCTATGGCTACACCTTC; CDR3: CASSPIGPYGYTF
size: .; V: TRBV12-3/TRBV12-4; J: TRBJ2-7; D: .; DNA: TGTGCCAGTAGCGCGGGATACTACGAGCAGTACTTC; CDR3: CASSAGYYEQYF
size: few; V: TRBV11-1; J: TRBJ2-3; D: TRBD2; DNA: TGTGCCAGCAGCTTAGTTAGTGGTAGCGGGAGTACCACAGATACGCAGTATTTT; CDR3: CASSLVSGSGSTTDTQYF
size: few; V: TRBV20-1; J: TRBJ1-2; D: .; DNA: TGCAGTGCAGTCCTACCGGGACGTACCTATGGCTACACCTTC; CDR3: CSAVLPGRTYGYTF
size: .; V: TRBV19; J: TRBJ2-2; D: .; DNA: TGTGCCAGTGCGGGGCAGGGTCGAACCGGGGAGCTGTTTTTT; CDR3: CASAGQGRTGELFF
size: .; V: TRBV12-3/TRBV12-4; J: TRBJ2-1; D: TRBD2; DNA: TGTGCCAGCAGCACTAGCGGGGAGAGCTCCTACAATGAGCAGTTCTTC; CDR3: CASSTSGESSYNEQFF
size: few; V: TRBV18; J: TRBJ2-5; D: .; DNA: TGTGCCAGCTCACCACGGCTAGCAATTGGAGAGACCCAGTACTTC; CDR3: CASSPRLAIGETQYF
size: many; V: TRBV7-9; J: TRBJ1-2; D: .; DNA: TGTGCCAGCAGCCGAAGGTTAAACTATGGCTACACCTTC; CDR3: CASSRRLNYGYTF
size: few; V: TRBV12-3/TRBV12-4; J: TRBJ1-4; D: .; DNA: TGTGCCAGCAGTTCCGGGGTTAATGAAAAACTGTTTTTT; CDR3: CASSSGVNEKLFF
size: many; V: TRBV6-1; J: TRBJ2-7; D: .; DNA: TGTGCCAGCAGTGGAAGGACAGAGCAGTACTTC; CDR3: CASSGRTEQYF
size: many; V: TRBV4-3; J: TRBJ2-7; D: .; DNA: TGCGCCAGCAGCCAAGCTGCAGGGGCAGCCTACGAGCAGTACTTC; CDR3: CASSQAAGAAYEQYF
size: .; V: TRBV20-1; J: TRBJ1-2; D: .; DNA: TGCAGCTCCGAGACTCCTAACTATGGCTACACCTTC; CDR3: CSSETPNYGYTF
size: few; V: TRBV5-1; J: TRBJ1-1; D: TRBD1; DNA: TGCGCCAGCAGTACGCAGGGGGGTGAAGCTTTCTTT; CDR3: CASSTQGGEAFF
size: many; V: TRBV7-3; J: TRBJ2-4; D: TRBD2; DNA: TGTGCCAGCAGCTTACTAGCGGGTGGGGTACATGGCAAAAACATTCAGTACTTC; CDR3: CASSLLAGGVHGKNIQYF
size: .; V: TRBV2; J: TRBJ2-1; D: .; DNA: TGTGCCAGTAGTAGTCCTAGTAGGTACAGTGAGCAGTTCTTC; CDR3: CASSSPSRYSEQFF
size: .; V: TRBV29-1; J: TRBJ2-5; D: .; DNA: TGCAGCGTTGTTGTTTACCAAGAGACCCAGTACTTC; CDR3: CSVVVYQETQYF
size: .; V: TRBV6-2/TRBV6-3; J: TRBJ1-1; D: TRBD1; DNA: TGTGCCAGCAGTTACCGCGCAGGGGGCTGGGCTGAAGCTTTCTTT; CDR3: CASSYRAGGWAEAFF
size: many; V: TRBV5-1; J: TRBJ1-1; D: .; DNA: TGCGCCAGCAGCTTGCCCGGTTTGGGGGACAACACTGAAGCTTTCTTT; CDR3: CASSLPGLGDNTEAFF
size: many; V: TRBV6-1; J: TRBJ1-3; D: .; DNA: TGTGCCAGCACGCTTGAGGGGGTTGGAAACACCATATATTTT; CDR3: CASTLEGVGNTIYF
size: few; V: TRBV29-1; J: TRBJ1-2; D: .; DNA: TGCAGCGTAGCAGGGGATAACTATGGCTACACCTTC; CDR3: CSVAGDNYGYTF
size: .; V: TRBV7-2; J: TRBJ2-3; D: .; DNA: TGTGCCAGCAAGTCGGCAGGCCCTCGCGATACGCAGTATTTT; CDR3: CASKSAGPRDTQYF
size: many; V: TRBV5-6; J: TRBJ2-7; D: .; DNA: TGTGCCAGCGAACCCCTGGGACGAACAGGGTGGACCTACGAGCAGTACTTC; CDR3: CASEPLGRTGWTYEQYF
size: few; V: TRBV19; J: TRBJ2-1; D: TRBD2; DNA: TGTGCCAGTAGTCCCGTTCCGGGGGGGCGGGAGCAGTTCTTC; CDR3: CASSPVPGGREQFF